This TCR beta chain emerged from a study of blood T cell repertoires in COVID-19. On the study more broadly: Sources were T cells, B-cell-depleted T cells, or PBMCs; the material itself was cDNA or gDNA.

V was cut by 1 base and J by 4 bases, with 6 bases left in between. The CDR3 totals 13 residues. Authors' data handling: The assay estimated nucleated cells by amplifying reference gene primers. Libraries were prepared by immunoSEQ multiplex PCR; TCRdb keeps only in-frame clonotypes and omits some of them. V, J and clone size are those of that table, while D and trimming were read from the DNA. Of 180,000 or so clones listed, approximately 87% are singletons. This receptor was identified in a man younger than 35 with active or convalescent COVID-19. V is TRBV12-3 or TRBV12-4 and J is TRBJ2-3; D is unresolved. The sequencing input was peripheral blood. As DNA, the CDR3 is TGTGCCAGCAGTTTAGTGCGGCCAGATACGCAGTATTTT. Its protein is CASSLVRPDTQYF.